The sequence of this T cell receptor (beta chain) was determined in a study of T cells expressing NK-cell markers. Whole-study context: In sorted CD3+CD56+NKG2C+, CD3+CD56+NKG2C- and CD3+CD56-NKG2C+ T cells, TCR beta repertoires were obtained. Study outcomes and limitations: In a handful of donors, these clonotypes also led the CD3+CD56-NKG2C+ fraction. Clarity on HCMV specificity was lacking for the expanded NKG2C+ T cell clones.

Concerning this clonotype: As yet, its antigen is unknown.

Template switching by 5'RACE with UMIs generated the TCR beta cDNA. TCRdb re-called the 5' RACE reads, yielding one record per CDR3 amino acid sequence without DNA. The sample yields 200,000 to 300,000 distinct CDR3 sequences, of which the top ten take up 0.39%. The germline V gene encodes CDR1 DFQATT and CDR2 SNEGSKA (reference sequence). The CDR3 covers 12 residues. The J gene is TRBJ1-1, the V gene TRBV20-1; the TRBD1 assignment by TCRdb is unverifiable without DNA. This TCR came from a young man in good health. Sequences were obtained from blood T cells: a sorted CD56 or NKG2C T cell subset, CD4+ or CD8+ T cells, or bulk PBMC T cells (not recorded which). The CDR3 spells CSARDDRGPAFF.